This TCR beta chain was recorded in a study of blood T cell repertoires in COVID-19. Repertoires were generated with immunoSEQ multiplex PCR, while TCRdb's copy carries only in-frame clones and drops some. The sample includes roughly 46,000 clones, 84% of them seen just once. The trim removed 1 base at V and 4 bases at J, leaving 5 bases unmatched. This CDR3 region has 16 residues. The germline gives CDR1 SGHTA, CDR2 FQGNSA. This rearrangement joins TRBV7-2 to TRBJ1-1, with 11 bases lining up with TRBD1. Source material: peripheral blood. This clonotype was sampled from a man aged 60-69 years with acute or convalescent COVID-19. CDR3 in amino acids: CASSLGTGGAGTEAFF. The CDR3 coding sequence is TGTGCCAGCAGCTTAGGGACAGGGGGCGCGGGCACTGAAGCTTTCTTT.